The 29 T cell receptor beta chains listed next were all sequenced from one sample in a study of CD8+ T cells in alopecia areata. Treatment reported: oral pan-JAK inhibitor, 5-10 mg twice daily. Extracted RNA was reverse transcribed, and the resulting cDNA served as sequencing template. Method: immunoSEQ multiplex PCR; TCRdb's copy keeps in-frame clones and lacks some. The table shows roughly 230,000 clones, with around two fifths occurring only once. The sample in question was CD4+ T cells sorted from blood, obtained at roughly week 36, from a patient treated with tofacitinib. Receptors were obtained from a human donor with alopecia areata.

The chain has TRBV10-1 and TRBJ2-7, with D unresolved. Trimming stripped 0 bases from V and 6 bases from J, with 9 bases between. CDR1 WNHNN and CDR2 SYGVQD come from the germline V gene (reference sequence). The CDR3 loop spans 13 amino acids. The CDR3: CASSESIASEQYF. The CDR3 DNA sequence: TGCGCCAGCAGTGAGTCGATAGCCTCCGAGCAGTACTTC.

This clone was picked up many times. Other DNA sequences of this sample code for an identical CDR3. V usage is TRBV27 and J usage is TRBJ1-2; D is possibly TRBD1 (5 bases). The CDR3 covers 15 residues. The germline V gene encodes CDR1 MNHEY and CDR2 SMNVEV (reference sequence). V was trimmed by 0 bases and J by 5 bases, leaving 13 bases between them. The CDR3 spells CASSLSPRASYGYTF. CDR3 sequence (DNA): TGTGCCAGCAGTTTATCGCCCAGGGCGAGTTATGGCTACACCTTC.

Only a few counts were recorded for this clone. The chain employs TRBV7-8 and TRBJ2-5; TRBD2 is a possible D gene (5 bases). This CDR3 contains 15 residues. The germline gives CDR1 SGHVS, CDR2 FQNEAQ. The V end was cut by 0 bases, the J end by 4 bases, with 12 bases between. The CDR3 protein is CASSLAWARGETQYF. For the CDR3, the DNA is TGTGCCAGCAGCTTAGCGTGGGCCCGGGGAGAGACCCAGTACTTC.

This chain connects TRBV7-2 to TRBJ2-5; 9 bases agree with TRBD1. This CDR3 comprises 11 residues. With 5 bases clipped from V and 11 bases from J, the junction kept 3 bases outside the gene matches. Germline V gene lookup returns CDR1 SGHTA and CDR2 FQGNSA. CDR3 residues: CASSRTGEQYF. For the CDR3, the DNA is TGTGCCAGCAGCCGGACAGGGGAGCAGTACTTC.

The chain is built from TRBV10-3 and TRBJ2-3; a weak D match, TRBD2 (6 bases). V was trimmed by 6 bases and J by 6 bases, leaving 16 bases between them. The CDR3 loop spans 14 amino acids. Per the germline V gene, CDR1 is ENHRY and CDR2 is SYGVKD. CDR3 DNA sequence: TGTGCCATCAGGGAGACTAGTTTGGGTGATACGCAGTATTTT. This encodes CAIRETSLGDTQYF.

V usage is TRBV29-1 and J usage is TRBJ1-1; perhaps TRBD1 as D (6 bases). Per the germline V gene, CDR1 is SQVTM and CDR2 is ANQGSEA. This CDR3 contains 14 residues. V was shortened by 4 bases and J by 4 bases, with 16 bases between the two germline ends. CDR3 loop: CSVVTGTLPTEAFF. Here the CDR3 DNA reads TGCAGCGTTGTAACGGGGACACTGCCCACTGAAGCTTTCTTT.

This clone occurred a few times. The V gene is TRBV29-1, the J gene TRBJ2-5; 9 bases line up with TRBD1. Trimming at V came to 5 bases and at J to 5 bases, leaving 3 bases not matched to a gene. The germline V gene encodes CDR1 SQVTM and CDR2 ANQGSEA. The CDR3 is 12 amino acids. CDR3 sequence reads: CSVTGGEETQYF. CDR3 bases: TGCAGCGTTACAGGGGGCGAGGAGACCCAGTACTTC. Full variable domain (rest looked up from reference TRBV29-1 and TRBJ2-5): SAVISQKPSRDICQRGTSLTIQCQVDSQVTMMFWYRQQPGQSLTLIATANQGSEATYESGFVIDKFPISRPNLTFSTLTVSNMSPEDSSIYLCSVTGGEETQYFGPGTRLLVL.

This clone was counted between two and nine times. The gene calls are TRBV6-6 and TRBJ1-4, with no clear D. Trimming pared 7 bases from V and 15 bases from J, leaving 18 bases between. Germline V gene lookup returns CDR1 MNHNY and CDR2 SVGAGI (reference sequence). The CDR3 covers 12 residues. The CDR3 sequence: CASTAVDGSMFF. The DNA for the CDR3 is TGTGCCAGCACTGCCGTGGACGGCAGTATGTTTTTT.

The rearrangement uses TRBV5-1 and TRBJ2-1, with TRBD1 matching 7 bases. Germline assignment: CDR1 SGHRS and CDR2 YFSETQ. The V and J ends lost 0 bases and 7 bases, in that order; junction bases with no gene match: 4. This CDR3 spans 14 amino acids. CDR3: CASSLGDSRNEQFF. Written as DNA, the CDR3 is TGCGCCAGCAGCTTGGGGGACAGTAGGAATGAGCAGTTCTTC.

This rearrangement joins TRBV5-4 to TRBJ2-4; tentative D call: TRBD2 (6 bases). This CDR3 has 14 residues. The germline gives CDR1 SGHNT, CDR2 YYREEE (reference sequence). Trimming removed 4 bases at V and 4 bases at J, with 12 bases between. The CDR3 protein is CASSGAGGKNIQYF. CDR3 sequence (DNA): TGTGCCAGCAGCGGGGCCGGAGGGAAAAACATTCAGTACTTC. Looking up the rest from reference TRBV5-4 and TRBJ2-4 gives the full variable domain: ETGVTQSPTHLIKTRGQQVTLRCSSQSGHNTVSWYQQALGQGPQFIFQYYREEENGRGNFPPRFSGLQFPNYSSELNVNALELDDSALYLCASSGAGGKNIQYFGAGTRLSVL.

The chain has TRBV29-1 and TRBJ2-5; TRBD2 might be the D (5 bases). This CDR3 has 12 amino acids. V shed 6 bases and J shed 0 bases, with 8 bases lying between them. The V gene's germline CDR1 is SQVTM and CDR2 ANQGSEA. CDR3 DNA: TGCAGCGTACTAGAGTACCAAGAGACCCAGTACTTC. Its protein is CSVLEYQETQYF. The variable domain in full, with the rest retrieved from reference TRBV29-1 and TRBJ2-5, is SAVISQKPSRDICQRGTSLTIQCQVDSQVTMMFWYRQQPGQSLTLIATANQGSEATYESGFVIDKFPISRPNLTFSTLTVSNMSPEDSSIYLCSVLEYQETQYFGPGTRLLVL.

This clone was picked up a small number of times. The V gene is TRBV4-3, the J gene TRBJ2-1, with D possibly called TRBD1 or TRBD2 (6 bases each). Trimming stripped 4 bases from V and 12 bases from J, with 16 bases between. CDR3 size: 13 residues. In germline, CDR1 is LGHNA, CDR2 YSLEER. The CDR3 protein is CASSPGGPRGQFF. The CDR3 region has the DNA TGCGCCAGCAGCCCCGGGGGCCCTAGGGGGCAGTTCTTC.

The gene calls are TRBV5-1 and TRBJ2-2, with 7 bases matching TRBD2. V shed 4 bases and J 3 bases; nucleotides not matched to a gene: 6. This CDR3 region has 15 residues. The germline V gene encodes CDR1 SGHRS and CDR2 YFSETQ. CDR3 loop: CASSQIAGYTGELFF. CDR3 DNA: TGCGCCAGCAGCCAGATAGCGGGTTACACCGGGGAGCTGTTTTTT.

V is TRBV4-3 and J is TRBJ2-3; 7 bases fit TRBD2. CDR1 is LGHNA, CDR2 YSLEER, per germline. The CDR3 totals 16 residues. The ends lost 1 base at V and 5 bases at J; junction bases unmatched: 9. The CDR3 region is CASSQGGLSSGDTQYF. The CDR3 nucleotides are TGCGCCAGCAGCCAAGGGGGGTTATCTAGCGGAGATACGCAGTATTTT.

The chain has TRBV29-1 and TRBJ1-5, with TRBD1 as a possible D gene (6 bases). Germline V gene data show CDR1 as SQVTM and CDR2 as ANQGSEA. The ends were cut back, 5 bases at V and 5 bases at J, with 13 bases in the middle. The CDR3 is 13 residues long. The chain's CDR3 is CSVITAGDQPQHF. CDR3 in DNA: TGCAGCGTTATAACGGCAGGGGATCAGCCCCAGCATTTT.

This sequence joins TRBV7-9 and TRBJ2-7; 7 nucleotides match TRBD2. CDR1 is SEHNR and CDR2 is FQNEAQ in the germline V gene (reference sequence). J was trimmed by 4 bases and V by 4 bases; bases with no gene match: 13. CDR3 length: 16 amino acids. The CDR3 DNA is TGTGCCAGCAGCTCGAATCGGGGGGACTACGGGTACGAGCAGTACTTC. Translation: CASSSNRGDYGYEQYF.

V is TRBV11-2 and J is TRBJ2-7, with TRBD2 identical over 14 bases. J was trimmed by 3 bases and V by 3 bases; bases with no gene match: 10. CDR3 length: 18 residues. The germline CDR1 and CDR2 sequences are SGHAT and FQNNGV. The CDR3 DNA is TGTGCCAGCAGCTTCACTAGGGGGACTAGCGGGAGATACTACGAGCAGTACTTC. It yields the protein CASSFTRGTSGRYYEQYF.

This chain uses TRBV9 with TRBJ2-3, with 7 bases aligning to TRBD1. This CDR3 contains 15 residues. V was pared by 4 bases and J by 2 bases, with 7 bases of the junction left unmatched. CDR1 and CDR2 (germline): SGDLS, YYNGEE. CDR3 in DNA: TGTGCCAGCAGCCCTGGGGACAGAGTCACAGATACGCAGTATTTT. Its translation: CASSPGDRVTDTQYF.

This clone was seen a few times. The chain is built from TRBV5-1 and TRBJ2-3; 8 nucleotides agree with TRBD1. The germline gives CDR1 SGHRS, CDR2 YFSETQ. J gave up 5 bases and V 4 bases, and 3 bases lay outside the gene matches. The CDR3 has 13 amino acids. CDR3 in DNA: TGCGCCAGCAGCGTACAGGGGGGAGATACGCAGTATTTT. Translating gives CASSVQGGDTQYF.

The V gene is TRBV4-3, the J gene TRBJ1-4, with a possible D match to TRBD1 (5 bases). CDR3 length: 16 amino acids. V was cut by 1 base and J by 3 bases, with 12 bases left in between. CDR1 and CDR2 from the germline V gene are LGHNA and YSLEER. This CDR3 reads CASSQGWGLPNEKLFF. The CDR3 DNA sequence: TGCGCCAGCAGCCAAGGATGGGGGTTACCTAATGAAAAACTGTTTTTT.

This clone has more than one count but fewer than ten. This sample also contains other DNA sequences that code for the same CDR3. V usage is TRBV30 and J usage is TRBJ1-1; D call uncertain. V was pared by 0 bases and J by 1 base, with 3 bases between. Per germline, CDR1 GTSNPN and CDR2 SVGIG (reference sequence). The CDR3 is 12 residues long. CDR3 sequence (DNA): TGTGCCTGGAGTGTTTGGAACACTGAAGCTTTCTTT. Its translation: CAWSVWNTEAFF.

The J gene is TRBJ2-7, the V gene TRBV28; possible D gene TRBD2, 5 bases. Germline V gene data show CDR1 as MDHEN and CDR2 as SYDVKM. This CDR3 is built from 14 residues. The V end lost 5 bases, the J end lost 6 bases, and 17 bases lay between the germline ends. The CDR3 bases are TGTGCCAGCAGTGAGGGCGGAACGTGGGCCGAGCAGTACTTC. Translated, it gives CASSEGGTWAEQYF. The entire variable domain, with the rest obtained from reference TRBV28 and TRBJ2-7, is as follows: DVKVTQSSRYLVKRTGEKVFLECVQDMDHENMFWYRQDPGLGLRLIYFSYDVKMKEKGDIPEGYSVSREKKERFSLILESASTNQTSMYLCASSEGGTWAEQYFGPGTRLTVT.

The V and J genes are TRBV7-8 and TRBJ1-1, with D tentatively TRBD1 (6 bases). Germline CDR1 is SGHVS and CDR2 is FQNEAQ. V lost 2 bases, J lost 7 bases, and 8 bases lay in between. The length of the CDR3 is 12 residues. CDR3 loop: CASSLKGGEAFF. The CDR3 region has the DNA TGTGCCAGCAGCTTAAAGGGGGGTGAAGCTTTCTTT.

CDR3 sequence: CSVRDRTINAEAFF. In nucleotides, the CDR3 is TGCAGCGTGCGAGACAGGACTATCAACGCTGAAGCTTTCTTT. The J gene is TRBJ1-1, the V gene TRBV29-1; D perhaps matches TRBD1 (6 bases). Germline lookup yields CDR1 SQVTM and CDR2 ANQGSEA. CDR3 length equals 14 residues. The ends were cut back, 6 bases at V and 6 bases at J, with 20 bases in the middle.

This clone was detected only a few times. The genes are TRBV6-5 and TRBJ1-1; D remains unclear. The germline V gene has CDR1 MNHEY and CDR2 SVGAGI. The V gene lost 2 bases and the J gene lost 2 bases, with 9 bases spanning the gap. The CDR3 contains 14 residues. The CDR3 reads CASSYQQGNTEAFF. The DNA for the CDR3 is TGTGCCAGCAGTTACCAACAAGGTAACACTGAAGCTTTCTTT.

This sequence joins TRBV6-6 and TRBJ1-2, with D hard to call. Germline loops: CDR1 MNHNY, CDR2 SVGAGI (reference sequence). V gave up 5 bases and J gave up 6 bases, with 16 bases separating them. This CDR3 is built from 14 residues. For the CDR3, the DNA is TGTGCCAGCAGTCCACGGACGGGCCTGGATGGCTACACCTTC. Its protein is CASSPRTGLDGYTF.

This clone came up a few times. The chain links TRBV29-1 to TRBJ1-4, with D unresolved. The CDR3 sequence is 11 residues long. The germline gives CDR1 SQVTM, CDR2 ANQGSEA. Trimming took off 3 bases at V and 16 bases at J, with 15 bases between the two ends. As DNA, the CDR3 is TGCAGCGTTGAGGATGGTAGGACGGAGTTTTTT. Protein product: CSVEDGRTEFF.

The chain employs TRBV30 and TRBJ1-2; D may be TRBD1 (5 bases). The germline V gene encodes CDR1 GTSNPN and CDR2 SVGIG (reference sequence). This CDR3 is built from 17 residues. V was shortened by 2 bases and J by 0 bases, with 19 bases between the two germline ends. CDR3 sequence: CAWSLGTTLTANYGYTF. The CDR3 DNA follows: TGTGCCTGGAGTCTGGGGACGACACTGACAGCTAACTATGGCTACACCTTC.

V and J are TRBV4-2 and TRBJ2-3; 9 bases match TRBD2. In germline, CDR1 is LGHNA, CDR2 YNFKEQ. The CDR3 is made up of 16 amino acids. V shed 2 bases, J shed 4 bases, and the junction held 7 bases outside the gene matches. In DNA form, the CDR3 reads TGTGCCAGCAGCCAATACCAGCGGGAGGCCGCAGATACGCAGTATTTT. Translating gives CASSQYQREAADTQYF.